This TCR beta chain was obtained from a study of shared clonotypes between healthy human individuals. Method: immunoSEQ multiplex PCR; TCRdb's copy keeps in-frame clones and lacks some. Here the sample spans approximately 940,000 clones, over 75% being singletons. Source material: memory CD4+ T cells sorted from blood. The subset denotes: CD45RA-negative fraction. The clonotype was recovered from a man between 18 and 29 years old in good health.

The CDR3 sequence is CASSQSATSGRTTDTQYF. DNA of the CDR3: TGCGCCAGCAGCCAGTCAGCCACCAGCGGGAGAACCACAGATACGCAGTATTTT. The chain couples TRBV4-3 to TRBJ2-3; 8 nucleotides match TRBD2. With V trimmed by 3 bases and J by 2 bases, 13 bases remained unmatched. CDR3 length: 18 amino acids. In germline, CDR1 is LGHNA, CDR2 YSLEER.